This T cell receptor beta chain was retrieved from a study of blood T cell repertoires in COVID-19. CDR1 is SGDLS and CDR2 is YYNGEE in the germline V gene. CDR3 length: 14 residues. The V gene end was trimmed by 5 bases and the J gene end by 8 bases; junction bases not matched to a gene: 11. Profiling relied on immunoSEQ multiplex PCR, and the TCRdb table lists in-frame clones only, not all of them. The table records some 140,000 clones, 81% of them present only once. The source is a woman aged 60 to 75 with active or convalescent COVID-19. The chain is built from TRBV9 and TRBJ1-2; TRBD1 matches 8 bases. The source material was peripheral blood. CDR3 residues: CASRSGTGGGGYTF. CDR3 nucleotide sequence: TGTGCCAGCAGGTCCGGAACAGGGGGAGGGGGCTACACCTTC.